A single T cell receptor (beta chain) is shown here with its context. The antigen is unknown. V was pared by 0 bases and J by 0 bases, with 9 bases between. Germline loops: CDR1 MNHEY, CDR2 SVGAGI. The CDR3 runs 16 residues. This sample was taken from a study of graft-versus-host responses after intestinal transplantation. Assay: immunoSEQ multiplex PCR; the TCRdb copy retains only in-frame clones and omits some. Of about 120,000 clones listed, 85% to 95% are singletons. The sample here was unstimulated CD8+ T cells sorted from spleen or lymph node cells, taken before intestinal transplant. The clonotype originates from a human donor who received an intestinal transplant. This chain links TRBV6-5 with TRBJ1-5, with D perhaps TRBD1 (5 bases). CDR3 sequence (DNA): TGTGCCAGCAGTTACTCGGCCCAGGGTAGCAATCAGCCCCAGCATTTT. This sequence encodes CASSYSAQGSNQPQHF.